This T cell receptor beta chain was found in a study of memory CD4+ T cells and cytomegalovirus serostatus. Study findings and constraints: The CMV-associated TCR signature appears largely within the CD4+ memory repertoire.

Per the study methods: After removing out-of-frame reads, under 2.5 million distinct TCRbeta sequences remained. Measured with immunoSEQ multiplex PCR; TCRdb has only the in-frame clones, and not every one. V and J calls and clone size come straight from that table; D and trimming were deduced from the DNA. Of about 92,000 clones listed, 75% to 90% are singletons. The CDR3 sequence is 15 residues long. Per the germline V gene, CDR1 is SGHDT and CDR2 is YYEEEE. V was pared by 4 bases and J by 0 bases, with 11 bases between. Single viable CD3+CD4+CD8-CD45RO+ cells were sorted as the memory CD4+ T cells. Total CD4+ T cells were enriched by CD4 positive selection. As for this clone: Its antigen is currently unknown.

The specimen sequenced was memory CD4+ T cells from blood. This rearrangement joins TRBV5-6 to TRBJ2-1, with D tentatively TRBD2 (5 bases). The source is an adult in good health and CMV-seropositive. The CDR3 region is CASSQLVLSYNEQFF. CDR3 DNA: TGTGCCAGCAGCCAACTAGTGCTCTCCTACAATGAGCAGTTCTTC.